This is a list of T cell receptor beta chains from one sample in a study of shared clonotypes between healthy human individuals. The method was immunoSEQ multiplex PCR; TCRdb's version includes in-frame clones alone and lacks a portion of them. The sample yields 800,000 to 950,000 clones, 96% seen once. The sequenced material came from naive CD8+ T cells sorted from blood. Receptors were obtained from a man aged 25-40 years in good health. Both conserved end residues are part of each CDR3. The order of the fields is J gene, clone size, V gene, D gene, CDR3 DNA, CDR3 protein. A D gene is named only where the DNA matches it firmly. Where a row states a size, it is once, few, many or the class of an expanded clone; other rows omit it.

>TRBJ1-1|.|TRBV19|.
TGTGCCAGTGGATTCCTGTCTACTGAAGCTTTCTTT
CASGFLSTEAFF
>TRBJ2-7|.|TRBV7-9|TRBD1
TGTGCCAGCAGCGCGGGACAGGGGGACTACGAGCAGTACTTC
CASSAGQGDYEQYF
>TRBJ2-7|.|TRBV7-9|.
TGTGCCAGCAGCTTTGTCCCAGGACAGAATGTGGCCTACGAGCAGTACTTC
CASSFVPGQNVAYEQYF
>TRBJ2-7|.|TRBV7-9|.
TGTGCCAGCAGCTTATTATCCAAACCCACCACCTACGAGCAGTACTTC
CASSLLSKPTTYEQYF
>TRBJ2-1|once|TRBV7-9|.
TGTGCCAGCAGCTTAGGGCAACGAAGTTACAATGAGCAGTTCTTC
CASSLGQRSYNEQFF
>TRBJ2-1|.|TRBV7-2|.
TGTGCCAGCAGCTTAGGGGGTGGCGGGACCGTCAATGAGCAGTTCTTC
CASSLGGGGTVNEQFF
>TRBJ2-3|.|TRBV7-9|TRBD2
TGTGCCAGCAGCAGCCCCGGGACTAGCGGGAGGGCAAGCACAGATACGCAGTATTTT
CASSSPGTSGRASTDTQYF
>TRBJ2-7|.|TRBV27|TRBD1
TGTGCCAGCAGTGACTTACAGGGGCCCCCCGTGGAGCAGTACTTC
CASSDLQGPPVEQYF
>TRBJ1-2|.|TRBV29-1|TRBD1
TGCAGCGTTGAAGTGGCTAGGACAGGGACAAACTATGGCTACACCTTC
CSVEVARTGTNYGYTF
>TRBJ2-7|.|TRBV7-6|.
TGTGCCAGCAGCCGGGACAACTCCTACGAGCAGTACTTC
CASSRDNSYEQYF
>TRBJ2-7|once|TRBV5-1|.
TGCGCCAGCAGTTTTGGAAAAAACTACGAGCAGTACTTC
CASSFGKNYEQYF
>TRBJ2-1|.|TRBV29-1|.
TGCAGCCATGAGGTCAGGGACTCCTACAATGAGCAGTTCTTC
CSHEVRDSYNEQFF
>TRBJ2-7|.|TRBV7-2|TRBD1
TGTGCCAGCAGCTTCGGCCCCAGGGGGAACTCCTACGAGCAGTACTTC
CASSFGPRGNSYEQYF
>TRBJ2-7|.|TRBV7-9|TRBD2
TGTGCCAGCAGCTCACTAGCGGGGGCCTACGAGCAGTACTTC
CASSSLAGAYEQYF
>TRBJ2-3|.|TRBV7-9|.
TGTGCCAGCAGCTTAGGGGACACAGATACGCAGTATTTT
CASSLGDTDTQYF
>TRBJ1-5|.|TRBV11-2|.
TGTGCCAGCAGCTGGGGCAATAGCAATCAGCCCCAGCATTTT
CASSWGNSNQPQHF
>TRBJ1-1|.|TRBV9|TRBD1
TGTGCCAGCAGCATGCAACCGGGACAGACAACCATGAACACTGAAGCTTTCTTT
CASSMQPGQTTMNTEAFF
>TRBJ2-2|.|TRBV5-1|.
TGCGCCAGCAGCTTTCCCAGGACAGACTGGAACACCGGGGAGCTGTTTTTT
CASSFPRTDWNTGELFF
>TRBJ1-2|.|TRBV29-1|.
TGCAGCTGTGGAGCCAGGGACTATGGCTACACCTTC
CSCGARDYGYTF
>TRBJ2-5|few|TRBV27|.
TGTGCCTGCACCAGCGCAAAGACCCAGTACTTC
CACTSAKTQYF
>TRBJ2-2|.|TRBV9|.
TGTGCCAGCAGCGTAGGGACATTTGACACCGGGGAGCTGTTTTTT
CASSVGTFDTGELFF
>TRBJ2-1|.|TRBV19|TRBD2
TGTGCCAGTAGTATAGTAGCGGGAGGGATCAATGAGCAGTTCTTC
CASSIVAGGINEQFF
>TRBJ1-4|.|TRBV28|.
TGTGCCACCGCCGGGTCCCAACATGAAAAACTGTTTTTT
CATAGSQHEKLFF
>TRBJ2-1|.|TRBV9|TRBD2
TGTGCCAGCAGCGAGGGGGGGACTAGGTACAATGAGCAGTTCTTC
CASSEGGTRYNEQFF
>TRBJ2-5|.|TRBV5-6|.
TGTGCCAGCAGCTTCTCGACAGGGAGGGAGACCCAGTACTTC
CASSFSTGRETQYF
>TRBJ2-3|.|TRBV25-1|.
TGTGCCAGCAGTGGTCTCGGTGGGGTACGACGGGGCACAGATACGCAGTATTTT
CASSGLGGVRRGTDTQYF
>TRBJ2-7|.|TRBV2|.
TGTGCCAGCAGTGAACTCTTCGGGGGAACCTACGAGCAGTACTTC
CASSELFGGTYEQYF
>TRBJ2-7|few|TRBV7-8|.
TGTGCCAGCAGCTTACACTTCTCCTACGAGCAGTACTTC
CASSLHFSYEQYF
>TRBJ2-6|.|TRBV7-9|.
TGTGCCAGCAGCTTAAGTGACGTCCTGACTTTC
CASSLSDVLTF
>TRBJ1-2|.|TRBV28|.
TGTGCCAGCAGTAGAGTATCGGGCAGCCGCTATGGCTACACCTTC
CASSRVSGSRYGYTF
>TRBJ2-3|.|TRBV13|.
TGTGCCAGCAGCTTAACCGTTTTGGGAGGCGAGGGCACAGATACGCAGTATTTT
CASSLTVLGGEGTDTQYF
>TRBJ2-3|.|TRBV12-5|TRBD1
TGTGCTAGTGGTTTGAGACCAGGGGGAGATACGCAGTATTTT
CASGLRPGGDTQYF
>TRBJ2-5|.|TRBV7-8|.
TGTGCCAGCAGCTTTGCCGTTCGGGAGACCCAGTACTTC
CASSFAVRETQYF
>TRBJ2-4|.|TRBV7-9|TRBD2
TGTGCCAGCAGTTGGGGACTAGCGGGAGTGTCAAACAAAAACATTCAGTACTTC
CASSWGLAGVSNKNIQYF
>TRBJ2-1|.|TRBV7-2|TRBD1
TGTGCCAGCAGCTTTCCCGAGGGGACAGGGGTGGCATTGTACGATGAGCAGTTCTTC
CASSFPEGTGVALYDEQFF
>TRBJ2-1|.|TRBV4-3|.
TGCGCCAGCAGCCAAGCATTTTCCGGGACTCCTTACAATGAGCAGTTCTTC
CASSQAFSGTPYNEQFF
>TRBJ2-2|.|TRBV11-3|TRBD2
TGTGCCAGCAGCTCCCTAGCGGTGAACACCGGGGAGCTGTTTTTT
CASSSLAVNTGELFF
>TRBJ2-4|.|TRBV19|.
TGTGCCAGTAGTATAGGAACATCAGCCAAAAACATTCAGTACTTC
CASSIGTSAKNIQYF
>TRBJ2-7|.|TRBV28|TRBD1
TGTGCCAGCAGTTTGAGGGACAGGGGGTACGAGCAGTACTTC
CASSLRDRGYEQYF
>TRBJ2-1|.|TRBV5-5|.
TGTGCCAGCAGCTGGAGGATTTTCTCCTACAATGAGCAGTTCTTC
CASSWRIFSYNEQFF
>TRBJ2-3|.|TRBV7-8|.
TGTGCCAGCAGCCTAGGAATGTGGGGGCGGGGAGATACGCAGTATTTT
CASSLGMWGRGDTQYF
>TRBJ1-2|.|TRBV27|TRBD1
TGTGCCAGCAGAATAGGACAGGGCGGAGGATATGGCTACACCTTC
CASRIGQGGGYGYTF
>TRBJ1-2|.|TRBV27|TRBD1
TGTGCCAGCAGTTATACAGGGGGCGCTTATGGCTACACCTTC
CASSYTGGAYGYTF
>TRBJ2-2|.|TRBV13|.
TGTGCCAGCAGCCGGGACTCTACCGGGGAGCTGTTTTTT
CASSRDSTGELFF
>TRBJ2-1|.|TRBV5-4|TRBD2
TGTGCCAGCAGCATTAGCGGGGCCTCCTACAATGAGCAGTTCTTC
CASSISGASYNEQFF
>TRBJ2-7|.|TRBV27|.
TGTGCCAGCAGTCACGGCAATTCCTACGAGCAGTACTTC
CASSHGNSYEQYF